These 12 T cell receptor beta chains were sequenced from one sample in a study of blood T cell repertoires in COVID-19. Measured with immunoSEQ multiplex PCR; TCRdb has only the in-frame clones, and not every one. Among about 160,000 clones listed, about 88% were seen once. The sample comprised peripheral blood. These receptors all come from a man between 40 and 49 years old with acute or convalescent COVID-19.

The rearrangement joins TRBV2 to TRBJ1-5; D not certain. The V and J ends lost 10 bases and 2 bases respectively, with 12 bases between them. The CDR3 consists of 13 residues. Germline CDR1 is SNHLY and CDR2 is FYNNEI. CDR3 protein: CATKERGNQPQHF. Written as DNA, the CDR3 is TGTGCCACAAAAGAACGAGGCAATCAGCCCCAGCATTTT.

The CDR3 protein is CASRPRGAGNTIYF. CDR3 DNA: TGTGCCAGCAGGCCCCGCGGGGCTGGAAACACCATATATTTT. V is TRBV13 and J is TRBJ1-3, with D hard to call. The CDR3 runs to 14 residues. V gave up 6 bases and J gave up 2 bases, with 11 bases separating them. The germline V gene encodes CDR1 PRHDT and CDR2 FYEKMQ (reference sequence).

The chain joins TRBV28 to TRBJ1-1; possible D gene TRBD1, 5 bases. The CDR3 has 11 amino acids. Germline V gene lookup returns CDR1 MDHEN and CDR2 SYDVKM. The germline V and J ends were trimmed by 10 bases and 1 base, with 7 bases remaining between them. The CDR3: CATTGNTEAFF. The DNA of the CDR3 is TGTGCCACCACAGGGAACACTGAAGCTTTCTTT. The full variable domain, rest sourced from reference TRBV28 and TRBJ1-1, is DVKVTQSSRYLVKRTGEKVFLECVQDMDHENMFWYRQDPGLGLRLIYFSYDVKMKEKGDIPEGYSVSREKKERFSLILESASTNQTSMYLCATTGNTEAFFGQGTRLTVV.

The chain uses TRBV18 and TRBJ1-1; TRBD1 aligns across 11 bases. Germline V gene data show CDR1 as KGHSH and CDR2 as LQKENI. V lost 3 bases to trimming and J lost 5 bases; unmatched junction nucleotides: 11. The CDR3 loop spans 17 amino acids. The CDR3 DNA is TGTGCCAGCTCACCCTCACTTGGACAGGGGGCCTGGACTGAAGCTTTCTTT. Translation gives CASSPSLGQGAWTEAFF.

This chain connects TRBV2 to TRBJ1-1, with 8 bases that match TRBD1. J was trimmed by 10 bases and V by 3 bases; bases with no gene match: 19. Germline values: CDR1 SNHLY, CDR2 FYNNEI. The CDR3 is 17 residues long. CDR3 DNA: TGTGCCAGCAGTGAGGGGGTGGGCCGCGACAGGGGCCTTTTAGCTTTCTTT. Amino acid sequence: CASSEGVGRDRGLLAFF.

The chain has TRBV5-8 and TRBJ1-2; D is possibly TRBD1 (5 bases). The germline V and J ends were trimmed by 4 bases and 3 bases, with 16 bases remaining between them. Looked up from germline, CDR1 is SGHTS and CDR2 is YDEGEE. The length of the CDR3 is 15 residues. The CDR3 nucleotides read TGTGCCAGCAGCCCCTGGGGGGGGAGAGACTATGGCTACACCTTC. Translation gives CASSPWGGRDYGYTF.

The chain is built from TRBV5-1 and TRBJ2-4, with D tentatively TRBD1 (6 bases). From germline, CDR1 is SGHRS and CDR2 YFSETQ. The CDR3 sequence is 14 residues long. Trimming left V 0 bases short and J 5 bases short, with 9 bases between. CDR3 amino acids: CASSLVGAENIQYF. For the CDR3, the DNA is TGCGCCAGCAGCTTGGTGGGGGCCGAAAACATTCAGTACTTC.

The chain couples TRBV5-1 to TRBJ2-5, with D possibly matching TRBD2 (5 bases). Trimming removed 7 bases at V and 2 bases at J, with 18 bases between. The CDR3 length is 15 residues. The germline gives CDR1 SGHRS, CDR2 YFSETQ. The CDR3 nucleotides are TGCGCCAGCCGCCGCGGGCCTCGGGATCAAGAGACCCAGTACTTC. This codes for CASRRGPRDQETQYF. The entire variable domain, with the rest obtained from reference TRBV5-1 and TRBJ2-5, is as follows: KAGVTQTPRYLIKTRGQQVTLSCSPISGHRSVSWYQQTPGQGLQFLFEYFSETQRNKGNFPGRFSGRQFSNSRSEMNVSTLELGDSALYLCASRRGPRDQETQYFGPGTRLLVL.

The V call is TRBV3-1 (or the pseudogene TRBV3-2), the J call TRBJ2-5; D might be TRBD1 (6 bases). CDR1 is LGHDT, CDR2 YNNKEL, per germline (reference sequence). V was clipped by 3 bases and J by 5 bases, with 13 bases between them. The CDR3 covers 14 residues. Here the CDR3 DNA reads TGTGCCAGCAGCCAGAGCACTAGGGGGGAGACCCAGTACTTC. This encodes CASSQSTRGETQYF.

V gene TRBV6-5 combines with J gene TRBJ1-2, with a tentative D call TRBD1 (5 bases). Germline assignment: CDR1 MNHEY and CDR2 SVGAGI. V shed 6 bases and J shed 2 bases, with 13 bases lying between them. The CDR3 contains 14 residues. The DNA for the CDR3 is TGTGCCAGCAGACCAGGACGGGGGAACTATGGCTACACCTTC. This gives the protein CASRPGRGNYGYTF.

The chain is built from TRBV20-1 and TRBJ2-7; no firm D call. V was pared by 2 bases and J by 3 bases, with 5 bases between. The germline gives CDR1 DFQATT, CDR2 SNEGSKA (reference sequence). The CDR3 covers 11 residues. CDR3 amino acids: CSARRLYEQYF. The DNA for the CDR3 is TGCAGTGCTAGACGACTCTACGAGCAGTACTTC.

The V call is TRBV2, the J call TRBJ2-7; TRBD2 agrees at 9 bases. J was trimmed by 0 bases and V by 7 bases; bases with no gene match: 7. Per germline, CDR1 SNHLY and CDR2 FYNNEI. This CDR3 spans 15 amino acids. The CDR3 spells CASKGPSGDSYEQYF. Here the CDR3 DNA reads TGTGCCAGCAAGGGGCCTAGCGGGGACTCCTACGAGCAGTACTTC.